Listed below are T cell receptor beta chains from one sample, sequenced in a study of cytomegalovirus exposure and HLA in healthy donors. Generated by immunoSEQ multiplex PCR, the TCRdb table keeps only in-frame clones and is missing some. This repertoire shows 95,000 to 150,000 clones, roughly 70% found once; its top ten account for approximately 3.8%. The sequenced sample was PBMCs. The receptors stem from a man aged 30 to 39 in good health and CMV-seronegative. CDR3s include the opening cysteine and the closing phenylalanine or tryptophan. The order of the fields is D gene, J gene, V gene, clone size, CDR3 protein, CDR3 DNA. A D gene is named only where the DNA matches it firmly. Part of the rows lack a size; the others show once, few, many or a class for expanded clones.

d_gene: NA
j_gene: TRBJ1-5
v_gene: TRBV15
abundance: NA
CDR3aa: CATSRGGGQPQHF
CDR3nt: TGTGCCACCAGCAGGGGAGGGGGGCAGCCCCAGCATTTT

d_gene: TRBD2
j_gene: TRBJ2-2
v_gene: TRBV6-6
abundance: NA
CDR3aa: CASGTSGGVDTGELFF
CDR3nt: TGTGCCAGCGGGACTAGCGGGGGGGTTGACACCGGGGAGCTGTTTTTT

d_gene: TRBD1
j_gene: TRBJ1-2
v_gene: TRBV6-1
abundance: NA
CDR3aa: CASSQDRGYGYTF
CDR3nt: TGTGCCAGCAGCCAGGACAGGGGCTATGGCTACACCTTC

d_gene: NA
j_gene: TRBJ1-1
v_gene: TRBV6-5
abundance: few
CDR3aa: CASIQGTEAFF
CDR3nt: TGTGCCAGCATCCAGGGAACTGAAGCTTTCTTT

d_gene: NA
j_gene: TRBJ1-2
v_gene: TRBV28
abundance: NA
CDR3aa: CASTPGNYGYTF
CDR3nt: TGTGCCAGTACCCCGGGTAACTATGGCTACACCTTC

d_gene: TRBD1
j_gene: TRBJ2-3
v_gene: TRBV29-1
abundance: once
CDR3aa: CSFSTGGETDTQYF
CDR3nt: TGCAGCTTCTCAACAGGGGGCGAGACAGATACGCAGTATTTT

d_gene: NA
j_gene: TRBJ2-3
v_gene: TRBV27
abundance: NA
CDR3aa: CASSLGPGTFTSTDTQYF
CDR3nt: TGTGCCAGCAGTTTAGGACCCGGGACTTTTACTAGCACAGATACGCAGTATTTT

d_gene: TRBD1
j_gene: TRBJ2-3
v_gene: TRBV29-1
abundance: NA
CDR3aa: CSGKTGTDTQYF
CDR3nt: TGCAGCGGCAAGACAGGGACAGATACGCAGTATTTT

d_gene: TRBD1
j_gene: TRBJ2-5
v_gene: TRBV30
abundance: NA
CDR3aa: CAWMGTGVVEETQYF
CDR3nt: TGTGCCTGGATGGGGACAGGGGTCGTCGAGGAGACCCAGTACTTC

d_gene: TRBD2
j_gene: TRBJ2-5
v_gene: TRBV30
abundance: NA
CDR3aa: CAWRQAGGIQETQYF
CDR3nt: TGTGCCTGGAGGCAAGCGGGGGGTATACAAGAGACCCAGTACTTC

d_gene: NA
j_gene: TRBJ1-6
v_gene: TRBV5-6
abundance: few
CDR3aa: CASSLFYSGSPLHF
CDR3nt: TGTGCCAGCAGCTTATTTTACAGCGGATCACCCCTCCACTTT

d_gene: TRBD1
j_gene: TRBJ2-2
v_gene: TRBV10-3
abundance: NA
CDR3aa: CAIREDRTPNTGELFF
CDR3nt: TGTGCCATCCGCGAGGACAGGACACCGAACACCGGGGAGCTGTTTTTT

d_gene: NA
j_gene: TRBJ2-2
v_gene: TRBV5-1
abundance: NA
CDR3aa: CASSRTGQNTGELFF
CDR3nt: TGCGCCAGCAGCCGAACAGGCCAGAACACCGGGGAGCTGTTTTTT

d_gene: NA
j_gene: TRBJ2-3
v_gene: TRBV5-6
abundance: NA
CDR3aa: CASSLAGAGTDTQYF
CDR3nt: TGTGCCAGCAGCTTGGCAGGGGCCGGAACAGATACGCAGTATTTT

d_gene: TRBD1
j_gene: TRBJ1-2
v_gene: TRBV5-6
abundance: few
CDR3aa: CASSPDRDYGYTF
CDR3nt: TGTGCCAGCAGCCCGGACAGGGACTATGGCTACACCTTC

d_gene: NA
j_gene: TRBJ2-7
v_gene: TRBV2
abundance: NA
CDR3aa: CASSESGVSYEQYF
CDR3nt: TGTGCCAGCAGTGAATCGGGGGTTTCCTACGAGCAGTACTTC

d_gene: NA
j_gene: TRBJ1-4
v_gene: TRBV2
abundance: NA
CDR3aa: CASSEAKGRGEKLFF
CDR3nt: TGTGCCAGCAGTGAAGCAAAGGGGCGAGGTGAAAAACTGTTTTTT

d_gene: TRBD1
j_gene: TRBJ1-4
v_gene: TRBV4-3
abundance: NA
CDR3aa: CASSRGDRADEKLFF
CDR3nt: TGCGCCAGCAGCCGGGGAGACAGGGCAGATGAAAAACTGTTTTTT

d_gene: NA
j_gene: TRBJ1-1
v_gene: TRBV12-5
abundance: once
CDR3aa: CASGLVVGGGETEAFF
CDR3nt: TGTGCTAGTGGTTTGGTAGTGGGGGGGGGAGAAACTGAAGCTTTCTTT

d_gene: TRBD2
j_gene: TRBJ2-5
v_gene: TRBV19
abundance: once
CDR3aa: CASSNQGETSGGLFETQYF
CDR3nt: TGTGCCAGTAGCAACCAAGGGGAGACTAGCGGGGGCCTTTTCGAGACCCAGTACTTC

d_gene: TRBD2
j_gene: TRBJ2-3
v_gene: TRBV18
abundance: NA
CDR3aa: CASSPPRGGEDTQYF
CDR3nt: TGTGCCAGCTCACCACCGCGGGGGGGCGAAGATACGCAGTATTTT

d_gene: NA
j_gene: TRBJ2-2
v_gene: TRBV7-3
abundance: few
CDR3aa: CASTPTGNTGELFF
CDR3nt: TGTGCCAGCACCCCGACAGGGAACACCGGGGAGCTGTTTTTT